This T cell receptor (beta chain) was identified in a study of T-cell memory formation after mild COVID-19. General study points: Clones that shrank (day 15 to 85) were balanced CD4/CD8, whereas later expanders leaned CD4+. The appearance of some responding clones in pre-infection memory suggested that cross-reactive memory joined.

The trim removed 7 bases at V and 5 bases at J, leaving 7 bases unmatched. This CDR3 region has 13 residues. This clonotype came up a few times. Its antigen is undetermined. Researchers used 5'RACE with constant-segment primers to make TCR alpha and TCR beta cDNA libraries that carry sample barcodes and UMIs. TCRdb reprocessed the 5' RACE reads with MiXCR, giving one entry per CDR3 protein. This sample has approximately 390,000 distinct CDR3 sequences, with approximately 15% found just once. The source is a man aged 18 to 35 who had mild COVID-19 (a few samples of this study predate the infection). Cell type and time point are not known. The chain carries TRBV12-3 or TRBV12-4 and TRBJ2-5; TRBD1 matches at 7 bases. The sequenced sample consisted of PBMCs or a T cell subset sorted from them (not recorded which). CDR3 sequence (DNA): TGTGCCAGCAATCTTGGGACAGCGGAGACCCAGTACTTC. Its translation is CASNLGTAETQYF.